Listed here are 13 T cell receptor beta chains from one sample, sequenced in a study of early T cells in non-severe SARS-CoV-2 infection. TCRdb re-analysed the 5' RACE reads in MiXCR, keeping a single row per CDR3 protein. Of tens of thousands of distinct CDR3 sequences in the sample, around 9.3% are singletons; the top ten hold roughly 4%. The material sequenced was whole blood, taken at baseline. The origin of the receptors is an adult who was a healthcare worker with PCR-confirmed SARS-CoV-2 infection or an uninfected control (not recorded which).

This clonotype was counted at least ten times. V and J are TRBV29-1 and TRBJ2-6; D is undetermined. Looked up from germline, CDR1 is SQVTM and CDR2 is ANQGSEA. This CDR3 has 14 amino acids. V lost 2 bases and J lost 0, with 5 bases in between. In nucleotides, the CDR3 is TGCAGCGTTGAACAGTCCTCTGGGGCCAACGTCCTGACTTTC. Its protein is CSVEQSSGANVLTF.

V and J are TRBV6-2 or TRBV6-3 and TRBJ2-1; 9 bases fit TRBD1. The germline gives CDR1 MNHEY, CDR2 SVGEGT. The CDR3 sequence is 15 residues long. V gave up 5 bases and J gave up 4 bases; unmatched junction bases: 6. CDR3 loop: CASSAPTGGYNEQFF. The CDR3 DNA reads as TGTGCCAGCAGTGCACCGACAGGGGGGTACAATGAGCAGTTCTTC.

The chain has TRBV19 and TRBJ2-1; 9 nucleotides align to TRBD1. With 4 bases clipped from V and 0 bases from J, the junction kept 1 base outside the gene matches. This CDR3 contains 15 residues. Germline assignment: CDR1 LNHDA and CDR2 SQIVND (reference sequence). The CDR3 sequence: CASSKTGGSYNEQFF. The CDR3 DNA reads TGTGCCAGTAGTAAGACAGGGGGCTCCTACAATGAGCAGTTCTTC.

This clonotype was detected a few times. This rearrangement joins TRBV5-1 to TRBJ1-5, with 12 nucleotides matching TRBD1. CDR3 size: 18 residues. Germline lookup yields CDR1 SGHRS and CDR2 YFSETQ. Unmatched junction bases numbered 11, after V lost 3 bases and J lost 4 bases. The CDR3 reads CASSSHGTGGERNQPQHF. The CDR3 coding sequence is TGCGCCAGCAGCTCCCACGGGACAGGGGGCGAGCGGAATCAGCCCCAGCATTTT.

Ten or more counts support this clonotype. V and J are TRBV20-1 and TRBJ2-7; the D is unclear. Trimming pared 0 bases from V and 4 bases from J, leaving 10 bases between. Germline V gives CDR1 DFQATT, CDR2 SNEGSKA (reference sequence). There are 13 residues in the CDR3. Here the CDR3 DNA reads TGCAGTGCTAGAGATACGAGAGATTACGAGCAGTACTTC. As protein: CSARDTRDYEQYF.

This clonotype was detected only a few times. This chain links TRBV14 with TRBJ2-7; D might be TRBD1 or TRBD2, each matching 5 bases. Germline CDR1 and CDR2: SGHDN and FVKESK. The CDR3 runs to 12 residues. V gave up 4 bases and J gave up 6 bases, with 10 bases separating them. CDR3 loop: CASSRSGTEQYF. In DNA, the CDR3 is TGTGCCAGCAGCCGTTCGGGGACCGAGCAGTACTTC.

This clonotype was recorded a few times. The chain couples TRBV6-6 to TRBJ1-1; D perhaps matches TRBD1 (6 bases). The CDR3 runs 14 residues. Germline V gene lookup returns CDR1 MNHNY and CDR2 SVGAGI (reference sequence). V gave up 2 bases and J gave up 3 bases, with 10 bases separating them. The CDR3 DNA is TGTGCCAGCAGTTACGGAGGGGGTTACACTGAAGCTTTCTTT. Translation: CASSYGGGYTEAFF.

This clonotype has at least ten counts. This chain joins TRBV11-2 and TRBJ2-7, with 7 bases identical to TRBD1. Germline V gene data show CDR1 as SGHAT and CDR2 as FQNNGV. The CDR3 covers 16 residues. Trimming at V came to 4 bases and at J to 3 bases, leaving 12 bases not matched to a gene. The CDR3 DNA follows: TGTGCCAGCAGCTCGATGCTGCCCGGGACAGTCTACGAGCAGTACTTC. Protein product: CASSSMLPGTVYEQYF.

With respect to this clonotype: The junction shows a germline mismatch at one end, possibly a read error. The chain carries TRBV2 and TRBJ2-3, with 16 bases matching TRBD2. CDR3 length: 15 residues. CDR1 and CDR2 from the germline V gene are SNHLY and FYNNEI. CDR3 nucleotides: TGTGCCAGCAGCGAGGGACTAGCGGGGGGGCCCCTAACCGATTTT. Its translation: CASSEGLAGGPLTDF.

This clonotype was detected a few times. The chain uses TRBV18 and TRBJ2-5; D is uncertain. This CDR3 has 13 amino acids. Per the germline V gene, CDR1 is KGHSH and CDR2 is LQKENI. With 1 base removed from V and 5 bases from J, the gap between germline ends came to 8 bases. The CDR3 reads CASSPRSSETQYF. Written as DNA, the CDR3 is TGTGCCAGCTCACCACGCAGTAGTGAGACCCAGTACTTC.

This clonotype was seen a handful of times. This chain joins TRBV11-3 and TRBJ2-3; D uncertain. The CDR3 spans 13 residues. With 0 bases removed from V and 4 bases from J, the gap between germline ends came to 5 bases. Per the germline V gene, CDR1 is SGHNT and CDR2 is YENEEA. CDR3 in amino acids: CASSLEYADTQYF. CDR3 in DNA: TGTGCCAGCAGCTTAGAATACGCAGATACGCAGTATTTT. Variable domain in full (rest from reference TRBV11-3 and TRBJ2-3): EAGVVQSPRYKIIEKKQPVAFWCNPISGHNTLYWYLQNLGQGPELLIRYENEEAVDDSQLPKDRFSAERLKGVDSTLKIQPAELGDSAVYLCASSLEYADTQYFGPGTRLTVL.

The rearrangement joins TRBV7-6 to TRBJ2-7, with 9 bases that match TRBD2. The CDR3 loop spans 13 amino acids. J gave up 8 bases and V 5 bases, and 7 bases lay outside the gene matches. Germline CDR1 is SGHVS and CDR2 is FNYEAQ. The DNA for the CDR3 is TGTGCCAGCAGCCCCGGGACTAGCCGCCAGCAGTACTTC. It is translated as CASSPGTSRQQYF.

The V call is TRBV7-9, the J call TRBJ2-3, with a weak D call TRBD2 (7 bases). This CDR3 comprises 16 residues. The germline gives CDR1 SEHNR, CDR2 FQNEAQ (reference sequence). Trimming pared 4 bases from V and 0 bases from J, leaving 14 bases between. The CDR3 DNA sequence: TGTGCCAGCAGCTCGGGGGGCGCACCTAGCACAGATACGCAGTATTTT. Translating it yields CASSSGGAPSTDTQYF.